This record covers a single T cell receptor (beta chain). The antigen is not known. V shed 7 bases, J shed 2 bases, and the junction held 13 bases outside the gene matches. This CDR3 is built from 15 residues. CDR1 and CDR2 from the germline V gene are SQVTM and ANQGSEA. The PCR contained 60 Vbeta and 13 Jbeta primers. Some clones are missing from TCRdb's copy, which holds only in-frame ones; the method was immunoSEQ multiplex PCR. The data show about 190,000 clones, 75% to 90% seen once. This sample was included in a study of cytomegalovirus exposure and HLA in healthy donors. Study-level results: DRB1 had the most TCR associations and HLA-C the fewest, a later analysis found, with rates varying by HLA locus. The classifier reportedly diagnosed cytomegalovirus status with high specificity and sensitivity.

This clonotype was obtained from a woman aged 30 to 39 in good health and CMV-seronegative. The V and J genes are TRBV29-1 and TRBJ2-5, with 7 bases that match TRBD1. Sequencing was performed on PBMCs. CDR3 DNA: TGCAGCGCCGAGGCCTCTGACAGGGTTCAAGAGACCCAGTACTTC. Translated, it gives CSAEASDRVQETQYF.